Listed below are T cell receptor beta chains from one sample, sequenced in a study of cytomegalovirus exposure and HLA in healthy donors. Repertoires were generated with immunoSEQ multiplex PCR, while TCRdb's copy carries only in-frame clones and drops some. Of under 130,000 clones in the sample, roughly 69% were seen once. Material: PBMCs. These receptors came from a man younger than 40 in good health and CMV-seropositive. The CDR3 runs from the conserved cysteine through the conserved F or W. The D gene is left open where the match is weak. The size entry is marked missing in some rows and otherwise reads once, few, many or a size class.

clone_size | j_call | d_call | v_call | cdr3_nt | cdr3_aa
. | TRBJ2-1 | TRBD2 | TRBV28 | TGTGCCAGCAGTTATCGAGCGGGGTGGAATGAGCAGTTCTTC | CASSYRAGWNEQFF
. | TRBJ1-1 | . | TRBV4-2 | TGTGCCAGCAGCCAAGGTTCGGGTTTCTTACAGAACACTGAAGCTTTCTTT | CASSQGSGFLQNTEAFF
. | TRBJ1-4 | TRBD1 | TRBV30 | TGTGCCTGGAGTCGGGCAGGGGGCACGACTAATGAAAAACTGTTTTTT | CAWSRAGGTTNEKLFF
. | TRBJ1-2 | TRBD1 | TRBV7-8 | TGTGCCAGCAGCCAGGACAGGGTCGATGGCTACACCTTC | CASSQDRVDGYTF
few | TRBJ1-2 | . | TRBV25-1 | TGTGCCAGCGCCGGGGGTAACTATGGCTACACCTTC | CASAGGNYGYTF
. | TRBJ2-5 | TRBD2 | TRBV7-2 | TGTGCCAGCAGCAACGCGGGGGTGGTAAAAGAGACCCAGTACTTC | CASSNAGVVKETQYF
. | TRBJ2-1 | . | TRBV7-9 | TGTGCCAGCAGCCCGGGACTGACCCTTGACAATGAGCAGTTCTTC | CASSPGLTLDNEQFF
. | TRBJ2-3 | . | TRBV6-6 | TGTGCCAGCAGTCCTAATAGCGCAGATACGCAGTATTTT | CASSPNSADTQYF
. | TRBJ1-4 | TRBD1 | TRBV19 | TGTGCCAGTCGACAGGGGATTAATGAAAAACTGTTTTTT | CASRQGINEKLFF
. | TRBJ2-7 | TRBD1 | TRBV6-6 | TGTGCCAGCAGCCTATTAACAGGGGTTAACGAGCAGTACTTC | CASSLLTGVNEQYF
. | TRBJ1-5 | . | TRBV30 | TGTGCCTGGAGTGTACGGCCTGGAGAGCCCCAGCATTTT | CAWSVRPGEPQHF
. | TRBJ2-5 | TRBD2 | TRBV7-2 | TGTGCCAGCAGCTTCCAGGGCGGTAGCGGGGGGTTAGGGGAGACCCAGTACTTC | CASSFQGGSGGLGETQYF
. | TRBJ1-3 | TRBD1 | TRBV19 | TGTGCCAGTAGTATTGCGGTGGGACAGGGGAACTCTGGAAACACCATATATTTT | CASSIAVGQGNSGNTIYF
. | TRBJ2-7 | TRBD1 | TRBV5-1 | TGCGCCAGCAGCACCTGGGACAGGCCCCACGAGCAGTACTTC | CASSTWDRPHEQYF
few | TRBJ1-1 | . | TRBV19 | TGTGCCAGTAGTCGTACGCGACAACCCTTAGAACAAGCTGAAGCTTTCTTT | CASSRTRQPLEQAEAFF
few | TRBJ2-3 | TRBD2 | TRBV6-4 | TGTGCCAGCAGGGAGGGACTAGCGGATACAGATACGCAGTATTTT | CASREGLADTDTQYF
. | TRBJ2-1 | . | TRBV7-3 | TGTGCCAGCAGCCCCGAGCTCGGTCGTGAGCAGTTCTTC | CASSPELGREQFF
. | TRBJ2-5 | TRBD2 | TRBV7-2 | TGTGCCAGCAGCTTAGTTGGAGCGGGGCAAGAGACCCAGTACTTC | CASSLVGAGQETQYF
. | TRBJ2-1 | . | TRBV7-2 | TGTGCCAGCAGCGCAGGCACTTGGAATGAGCAGTTCTTC | CASSAGTWNEQFF
. | TRBJ2-1 | TRBD2 | TRBV7-2 | TGTGCCAGCAGCCCCACTAGCGGGGTCAATGAGCAGTTCTTC | CASSPTSGVNEQFF